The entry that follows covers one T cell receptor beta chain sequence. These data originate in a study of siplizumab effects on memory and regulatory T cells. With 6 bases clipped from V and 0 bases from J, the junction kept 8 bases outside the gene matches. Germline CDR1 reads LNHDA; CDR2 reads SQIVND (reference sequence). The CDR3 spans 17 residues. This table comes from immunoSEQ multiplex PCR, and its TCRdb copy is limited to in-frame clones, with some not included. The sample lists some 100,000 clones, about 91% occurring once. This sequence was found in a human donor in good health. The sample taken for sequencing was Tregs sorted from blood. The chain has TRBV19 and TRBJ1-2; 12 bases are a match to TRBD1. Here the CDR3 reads CASRPGTGGYSNYGYTF. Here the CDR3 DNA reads TGTGCCAGTAGGCCCGGGACAGGGGGCTACTCTAACTATGGCTACACCTTC. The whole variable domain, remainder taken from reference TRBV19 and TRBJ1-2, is DGGITQSPKYLFRKEGQNVTLSCEQNLNHDAMYWYRQDPGQGLRLIYYSQIVNDFQKGDIAEGYSVSREKKESFPLTVTSAQKNPTAFYLCASRPGTGGYSNYGYTFGSGTRLTVV.